This T cell receptor (beta chain) was identified in a study of regulatory T cells in long-lasting Graves disease (dated by TCRdb to about 2021). Some background on the complete study: Newly diagnosed Graves' disease patients had taken antithyroid drugs for less than 3 months. The study took place in China and was registered as a clinical trial. TCR sequencing covered around 13 persistent and 20 newly diagnosed Graves' disease patients, some 33 samples in total. Persistent Graves' disease patients were compared with newly diagnosed Graves' disease patients by peripheral blood TCR sequencing and RNA sequencing.

V was cut back by 1 base and J by 5 bases, leaving a gap of 8 bases between them. The CDR1 and CDR2 encoded by the germline V gene (reference sequence) are LGHDT and YNNKEL. The CDR3 measures 13 amino acids from cysteine to phenylalanine. Only the CDR3 DNA stays, 39 bases, in frame from base 1. This clonotype occurred many times. No antigen is known for it. Per-base quality was not reported, and no clone a single base away is much larger than it. To prepare the library, multiplex PCR was applied. For sequencing, an Illumina HiSeq 4000 was employed. To build TCR beta libraries, CDR3 regions were amplified by Arm-PCR using iRepertoire HTBI primers. PCR products were gel purified before sequencing. In the paper's pipeline: A total of fewer than 65 TRBV and some 15 TRBJ segments were identified across samples and were used for gene usage analysis of CDR3 amino acid clonotypes. COPE and FqMerger were used to merge the filtered high-quality paired reads into contigs. BLAST was used to align contigs to IMGT TRBV, TRBD and TRBJ reference genes, with CDR3 defined following IMGT. Highly expanded clones were defined as clonotypes with a frequency above 0.1%. Shannon entropy served as the measure of repertoire diversity, while the Gini coefficient captured V-J evenness. Public clonotypes were defined as clonotypes shared by more than one individual. In TCRdb, the public reads were trimmed at Q25 with fastp and aligned with MiXCR, with productive beta chains retained. All rows with the same CDR3 protein become a single entry with the most common DNA and genes. Here the V and J calls rest on TCRdb's processing, not on the authors' analysis. In this sample the table shows fewer than 500,000 distinct CDR3 sequences, under 20% of which occur a single time. Clones ranked in the top ten supply 9% to 15% of the sample.

Study-wide findings and limitations: Patients with persistent disease shared more public clonotypes (approximately 2,500) than newly diagnosed patients did (966). Compared with newly diagnosed patients, persistent Graves' disease patients had lower TCR Shannon entropy and fewer highly expanded clones, which suggests clonal expansion. The authors acknowledged the small sample size as a limitation that may reduce accuracy. Preferential use of TRBV28, TRBJ1-2 and TRBJ2-5 was observed in persistent disease, whereas TRBV20-1 and TRBJ2-1 were favored in newly diagnosed disease. Sequencing and analysis were restricted to the TCR beta chain. Peripheral blood alone was examined, since thyroid tissue, which constituted the primary lesion, could not be accessed.

The time point label here, explained by the study, means: newly diagnosed GD, antithyroid drugs for less than 3 months. For both TCR sequencing and RNA sequencing, RNA was extracted from PBMCs in TRIzol. The diagnosis of Graves' disease followed American Thyroid Association guidelines. Patients for the study were recruited at an endocrinology department in Xi'an, China. Each patient gave approximately 10 milliliters of peripheral blood, collected in an EDTA anticoagulant tube. PBMCs were isolated by Ficoll Paque Plus density gradient separation without further T cell sorting. An Agilent 2100 Bioanalyzer and agarose gel were used to check RNA quality, and a NanoDrop 2000 was used to measure RNA concentration. The same data also went into a second study, on T cells in Graves' hyperthyroidism and ophthalmopathy. Looking at the second paper: Stable Graves' hyperthyroidism was defined as no progression to ophthalmopathy during 18 months of follow-up. The hyperthyroidism patients were between 18 and 65 years old and newly diagnosed, with a disease duration of less than 2 months. Exclusion was applied to patients with uncontrolled infections, other autoimmune diseases, pregnancy or lactation. Diagnoses were based on clinical symptoms, serum thyroxine and TRAb, thyroid ultrasound and orbital computed tomography. For the first round of RT-PCR on the TCR CDR3, the HTBI primer set was used together with the Qiagen OneStep RT-PCR kit. Most expanded thyroid clonotypes (frequency above 0.001) were also detected in blood, suggesting blood repertoires may reflect thyroid immune responses. Ophthalmopathy was separated from stable hyperthyroidism by a 13 V-J signature model, with 87.88% sensitivity and roughly 81% specificity obtained in cross-validation and 80%/75% obtained in testing. In validation, the model predicted progression to ophthalmopathy with approximately 71% sensitivity and approximately 78% specificity, a median of about 6.7 months before onset. To identify TCR V-J signatures that set the groups apart, the researchers used a discovery cohort of 100 patients, made up of 40 to 45 with Graves' ophthalmopathy and some 55 with stable Graves' hyperthyroidism. Prospective prediction of ophthalmopathy was tested in an independent validation cohort consisting of roughly 20 hyperthyroidism patients and 17 patients who later progressed to ophthalmopathy. The 75 to 100 discovery patients were randomly split 7:3 into training and test sets. In addition, the study compared T-cell repertoires in thyroid tissue and in blood from a handful of Graves' hyperthyroidism patients. Following sampling, methimazole starting at 30 mg daily was given to hyperthyroidism patients, and high-dose intravenous methylprednisolone was given to ophthalmopathy patients. A second multiplex PCR round built the libraries, followed by size selection and purification. Libraries were sequenced paired-end with 100 bp reads on an Illumina HiSeq2000. SOAPnuke was used to process the raw data, removing reads that contained adapters or uncalled bases, had a mean Phred below 15, or lacked an exact match to the constant primer or identifier. COPE v1.2.5 was used to merge the high-quality paired reads, and each unique nucleotide sequence was defined as a clonotype. MiTCR v1.1 was used to align the clonotypes against IMGT TRBV, TRBD and TRBJ reference segments. The analysis included only V-J combinations with a frequency above 0.0001, which together covered over 98% of the repertoires. The TCS score was defined as the ratio of F50 (clonal expansion) to E x V (chaos), calculated using BLOSUM62-based TCRdist between CDR3 peptides within each V-J. Welch's t-statistics and random forest reduced fewer than 550 V-J features to 13, which were used in a naive Bayes classifier (R e1071). No statistical method was used to set the sample size in advance, and investigators knew the group allocation. The paper reports TCR Vbeta CDR3 sequencing of over 120 peripheral blood samples: fewer than 50 ophthalmopathy, about 75 hyperthyroidism and about 17 progressor patients.

This material consisted of peripheral blood mononuclear cells (PBMCs), taken at new diagnosis, from a patient treated with antithyroid drugs. This clonotype was obtained from a middle-aged man with Graves disease. Donor details come from another sample of the same person, matched by shared clones. The rearrangement combines TRBV3-1 with TRBJ2-5, with no D gene named confidently. The CDR3 protein: CASSQGRSETQYF. The DNA is TGTGCCAGCAGCCAAGGGCGGTCGGAGACCCAGTACTTC.